The entry that follows covers one T cell receptor (beta chain) sequence. No antigen is known for it. The data derive from a study of cytomegalovirus exposure and HLA in healthy donors. Study-wide results and limits: 87-base-pair reads could not separate some V segments, including TRBV6-2 and TRBV6-3.

This CDR3 has 16 residues. The V gene's germline CDR1 is LNHDA and CDR2 SQIVND (reference sequence). Between the trimmed V and J ends, which lost 0 bases and 0 bases, there was a span of 11 bases. PCR involved 60 Vbeta and 13 Jbeta primers. Sequenced by immunoSEQ multiplex PCR; TCRdb stores in-frame clones only, minus some. The sample comprises approximately 140,000 clones, roughly 88% of which are singletons, and roughly 0.5% rests with the top ten. The rearrangement uses TRBV19 and TRBJ1-1; D unresolved. The receptor was isolated from a woman aged 40 to 50 in good health and CMV-seronegative. Sequenced input: PBMCs. CDR3 loop: CASSIEGRTVNTEAFF. CDR3 sequence (DNA): TGTGCCAGTAGTATAGAGGGGAGGACGGTGAACACTGAAGCTTTCTTT.